Shown below are 5 T cell receptor beta chains from a single sample sequenced in a study of blood T cell repertoires in COVID-19. Method: immunoSEQ multiplex PCR; TCRdb's copy keeps in-frame clones and lacks some. The sample shows around 20,000 clones, about 91% of them seen only once. The sequenced sample was peripheral blood. The receptor source for this set is a man between 65 and 85 years old with active COVID-19.

This clone came up once. The genes are TRBV28 and TRBJ2-7, with 7 bases lining up with TRBD1. The CDR3 covers 14 residues. V lost 7 bases, J lost 0 bases, and 6 bases stayed unmatched. In germline, CDR1 is MDHEN, CDR2 SYDVKM. CDR3 loop: CASTPTGSSYEQYF. CDR3 bases: TGTGCCAGCACCCCGACAGGGAGCTCCTACGAGCAGTACTTC.

V and J are TRBV10-3 and TRBJ2-1; TRBD2 matches 15 bases. Per the germline V gene, CDR1 is ENHRY and CDR2 is SYGVKD. There are 18 residues in the CDR3. V lost 10 bases to trimming and J lost 4 bases; unmatched junction nucleotides: 14. In DNA form, the CDR3 reads TGTGCCACCGCCGGTGGACTAGCGGGGGGGCTAGCATACAATGAGCAGTTCTTC. Encoded protein: CATAGGLAGGLAYNEQFF.

V is TRBV4-2 and J is TRBJ2-2; unclear D gene. CDR1 is LGHNA, CDR2 YNFKEQ, per germline. Trimming pared 5 bases from V and 2 bases from J, leaving 6 bases between. This CDR3 is 13 amino acids long. The CDR3 sequence is CASSWSNTGELFF. The CDR3 nucleotides are TGTGCCAGCAGCTGGAGTAACACCGGGGAGCTGTTTTTT.

The rearrangement joins TRBV24-1 to TRBJ2-1; 7 nucleotides match TRBD1. Germline V gene sequence: CDR1 KGHDR, CDR2 SFDVKD. Trimming took 10 bases from V and 0 from J; bases not matched to a gene: 2. This CDR3 is 13 amino acids long. CDR3: CATTGSSYNEQFF. The CDR3 DNA is TGTGCCACGACAGGGAGCTCCTACAATGAGCAGTTCTTC.

This rearrangement joins TRBV6-5 to TRBJ2-3; a weak D match, TRBD2 (5 bases). CDR3 length: 13 amino acids. The V gene lost 4 bases and the J gene lost 7 bases, with 12 bases spanning the gap. Germline V gives CDR1 MNHEY, CDR2 SVGAGI. The CDR3 loop reads CASSFPGGHTQYF. CDR3 in DNA: TGTGCCAGCAGTTTTCCGGGCGGGCATACGCAGTATTTT.